This T cell receptor beta chain was retrieved from a study of blood T cell repertoires in COVID-19. Across the study: Italy, Spain and the United States were the sources of the convalescent and acute COVID-19 samples. T cells, B-cell-depleted T cells, or PBMCs provided the cDNA or gDNA that served as material.

CDR1 and CDR2 from the germline V gene are MNHEY and SVGEGT. The CDR3 length is 14 residues. Deletions cut 6 bases from V and 7 bases from J, with 13 bases between. Per the original data handling: Reference gene primer amplification gave nucleated cell count estimates. This table comes from immunoSEQ multiplex PCR, and its TCRdb copy is limited to in-frame clones, with some not included. V, J and clone size were drawn from that table, and D and trimming were deduced from the DNA. The sample has 150,000 to 200,000 clones, about nine tenths seen once. The material sequenced was peripheral blood. The receptor comes from a man younger than 30 who had recovered from COVID-19. The V gene is TRBV6-2 or TRBV6-3, the J gene TRBJ1-6; D is uncertain. The CDR3 sequence: CASSSVRGNSPLHF. CDR3 nucleotide sequence: TGTGCCAGCAGCTCCGTGAGAGGAAATTCACCCCTCCACTTT.